This T cell receptor (beta chain) was retrieved from a study of regulatory T cells in long-lasting Graves disease. This clonotype has only a few counts. Its matching antigen is unknown. Germline CDR1 SGHRS, CDR2 YFSETQ. The CDR3 sequence is 17 residues long. Trimming took off 3 bases at V and 0 bases at J, with 16 bases between the two ends. The authors built TCR beta libraries using iRepertoire HTBI primers and Arm-PCR of CDR3 regions. TCRdb reprocessed the multiplex PCR reads with MiXCR, giving one entry per CDR3 protein. The top ten clones hold about two fifths of a sample with approximately 300,000 distinct CDR3 sequences, 15% to 20% of them seen once. Time point reported: newly diagnosed GD, antithyroid drugs for less than 3 months. The TCR library used RNA extracted from PBMCs. Study-level points and caveats: Examination was confined to peripheral blood, excluding thyroid tissue.

The rearrangement uses TRBV5-1 and TRBJ2-1, with D possibly TRBD2 on 6 matching bases. The material sequenced was peripheral blood mononuclear cells (PBMCs), taken at new diagnosis, from a patient treated with antithyroid drugs. The receptor was derived from a female donor with Graves disease. CDR3 amino acids: CASSWGGATSSYNEQFF. The CDR3 DNA follows: TGCGCCAGCAGCTGGGGCGGGGCGACGAGCTCCTACAATGAGCAGTTCTTC.